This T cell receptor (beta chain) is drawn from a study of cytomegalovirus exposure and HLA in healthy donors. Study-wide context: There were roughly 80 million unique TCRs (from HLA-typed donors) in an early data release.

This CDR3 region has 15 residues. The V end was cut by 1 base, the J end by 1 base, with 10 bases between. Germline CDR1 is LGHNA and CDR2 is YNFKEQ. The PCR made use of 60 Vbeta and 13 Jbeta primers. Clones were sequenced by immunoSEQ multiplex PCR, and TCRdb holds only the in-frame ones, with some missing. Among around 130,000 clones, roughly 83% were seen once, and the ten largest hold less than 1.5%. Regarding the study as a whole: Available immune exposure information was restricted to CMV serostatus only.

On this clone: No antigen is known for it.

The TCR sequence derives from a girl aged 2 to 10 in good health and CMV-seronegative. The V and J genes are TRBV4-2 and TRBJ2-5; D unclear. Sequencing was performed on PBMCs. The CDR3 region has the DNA TGTGCCAGCAGCCAAGCCTCGGGTCCCCAAGAGACCCAGTACTTC. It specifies CASSQASGPQETQYF.